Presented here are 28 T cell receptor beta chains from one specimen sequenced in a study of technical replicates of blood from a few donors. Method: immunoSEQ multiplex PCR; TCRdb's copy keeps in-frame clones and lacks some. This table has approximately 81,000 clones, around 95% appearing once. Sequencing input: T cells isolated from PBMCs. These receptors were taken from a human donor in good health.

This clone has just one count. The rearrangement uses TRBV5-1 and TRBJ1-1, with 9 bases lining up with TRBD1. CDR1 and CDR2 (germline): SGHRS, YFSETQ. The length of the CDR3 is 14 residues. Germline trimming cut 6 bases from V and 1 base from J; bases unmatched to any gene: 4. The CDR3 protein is CASIRTGANTEAFF. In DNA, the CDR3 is TGCGCCAGCATCCGGACAGGGGCGAACACTGAAGCTTTCTTT.

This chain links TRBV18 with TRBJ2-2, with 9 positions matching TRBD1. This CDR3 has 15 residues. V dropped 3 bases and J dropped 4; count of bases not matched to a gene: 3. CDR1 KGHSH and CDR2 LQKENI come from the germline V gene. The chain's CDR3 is CASSPDRGVTGELFF. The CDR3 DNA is TGTGCCAGCTCACCGGACAGGGGCGTCACCGGGGAGCTGTTTTTT.

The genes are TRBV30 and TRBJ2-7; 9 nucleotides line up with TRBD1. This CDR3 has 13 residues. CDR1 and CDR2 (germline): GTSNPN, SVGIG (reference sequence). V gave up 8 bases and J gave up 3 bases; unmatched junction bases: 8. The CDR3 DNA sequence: TGTGCCGCTAACCCGGGACAGGGCTACGAGCAGTACTTC. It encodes CAANPGQGYEQYF.

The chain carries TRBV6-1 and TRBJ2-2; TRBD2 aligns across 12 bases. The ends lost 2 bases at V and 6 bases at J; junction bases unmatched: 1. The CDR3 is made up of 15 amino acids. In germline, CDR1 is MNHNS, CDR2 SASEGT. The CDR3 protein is CASSELAGGPGELFF. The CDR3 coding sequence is TGTGCCAGCAGTGAACTAGCGGGAGGGCCCGGGGAGCTGTTTTTT.

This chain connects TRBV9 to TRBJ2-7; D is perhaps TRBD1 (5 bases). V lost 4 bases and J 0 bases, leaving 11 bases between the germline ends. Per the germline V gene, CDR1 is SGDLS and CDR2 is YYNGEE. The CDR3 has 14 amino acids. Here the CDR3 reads CASSLTGSSYEQYF. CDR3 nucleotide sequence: TGTGCCAGCAGCTTAACAGGTAGCTCCTACGAGCAGTACTTC.

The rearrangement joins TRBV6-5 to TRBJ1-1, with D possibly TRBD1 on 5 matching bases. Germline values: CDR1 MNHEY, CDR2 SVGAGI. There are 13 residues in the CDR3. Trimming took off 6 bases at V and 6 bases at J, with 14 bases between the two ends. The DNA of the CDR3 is TGTGCCAGCAGCTTACAACGGGGGGCTGAAGCTTTCTTT. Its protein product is CASSLQRGAEAFF.

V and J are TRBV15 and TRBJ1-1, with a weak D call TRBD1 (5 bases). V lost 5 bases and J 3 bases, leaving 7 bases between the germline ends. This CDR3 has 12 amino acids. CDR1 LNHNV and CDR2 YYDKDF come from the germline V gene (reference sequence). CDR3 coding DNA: TGTGCCACCAGCTCAGGGTACACTGAAGCTTTCTTT. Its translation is CATSSGYTEAFF.

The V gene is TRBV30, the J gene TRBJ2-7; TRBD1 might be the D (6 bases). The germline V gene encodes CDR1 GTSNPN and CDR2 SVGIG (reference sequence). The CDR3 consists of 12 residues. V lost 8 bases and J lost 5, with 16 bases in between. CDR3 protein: CAGERPGDEQYF. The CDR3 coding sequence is TGTGCCGGAGAGCGTCCAGGGGACGAGCAGTACTTC.

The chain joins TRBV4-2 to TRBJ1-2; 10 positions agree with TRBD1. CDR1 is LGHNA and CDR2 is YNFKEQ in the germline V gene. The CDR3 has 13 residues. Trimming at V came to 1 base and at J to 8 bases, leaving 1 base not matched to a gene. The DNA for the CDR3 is TGTGCCAGCAGCCAAGGGACAGGGGGAGGCTACACCTTC. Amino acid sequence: CASSQGTGGGYTF.

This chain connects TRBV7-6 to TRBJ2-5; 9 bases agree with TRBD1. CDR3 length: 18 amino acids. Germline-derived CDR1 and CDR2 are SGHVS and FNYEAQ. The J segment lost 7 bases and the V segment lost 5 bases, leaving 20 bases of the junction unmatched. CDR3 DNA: TGTGCCAGCAGCCCATCGACCCCTGGACAGGGGAGATCGGGGACCCAGTACTTC. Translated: CASSPSTPGQGRSGTQYF.

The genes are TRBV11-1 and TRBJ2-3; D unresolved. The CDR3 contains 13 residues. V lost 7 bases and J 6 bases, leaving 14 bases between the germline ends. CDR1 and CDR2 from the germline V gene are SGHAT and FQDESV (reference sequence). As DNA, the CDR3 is TGTGCCAGCACTTTGGGCCCCCGGGATACGCAGTATTTT. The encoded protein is CASTLGPRDTQYF.

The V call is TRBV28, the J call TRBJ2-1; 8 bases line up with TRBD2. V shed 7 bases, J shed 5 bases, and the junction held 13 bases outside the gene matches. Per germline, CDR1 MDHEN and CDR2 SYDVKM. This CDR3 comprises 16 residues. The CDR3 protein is CASTFAGTSIDNEQFF. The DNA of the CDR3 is TGTGCCAGCACCTTCGCGGGGACTAGTATAGACAATGAGCAGTTCTTC.

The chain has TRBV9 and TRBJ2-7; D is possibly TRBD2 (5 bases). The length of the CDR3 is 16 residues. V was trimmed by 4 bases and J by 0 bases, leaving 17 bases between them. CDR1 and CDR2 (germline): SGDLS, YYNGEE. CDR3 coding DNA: TGTGCCAGCAGCTTATCAGTGGACTTGAGCTCCTACGAGCAGTACTTC. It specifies CASSLSVDLSSYEQYF.

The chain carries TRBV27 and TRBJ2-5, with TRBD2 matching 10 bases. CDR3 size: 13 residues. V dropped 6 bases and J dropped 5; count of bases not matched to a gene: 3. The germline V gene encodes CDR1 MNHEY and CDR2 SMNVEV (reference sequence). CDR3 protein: CASRGTSEETQYF. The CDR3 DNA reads TGTGCCAGCAGGGGGACTAGCGAGGAGACCCAGTACTTC.

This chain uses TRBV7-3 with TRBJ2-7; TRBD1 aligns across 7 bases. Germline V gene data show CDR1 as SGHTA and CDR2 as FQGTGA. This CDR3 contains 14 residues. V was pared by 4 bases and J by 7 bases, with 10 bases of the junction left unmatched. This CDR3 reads CASSSPDRPEEQYF. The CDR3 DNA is TGTGCCAGCAGCTCCCCGGACAGGCCGGAAGAGCAGTACTTC.

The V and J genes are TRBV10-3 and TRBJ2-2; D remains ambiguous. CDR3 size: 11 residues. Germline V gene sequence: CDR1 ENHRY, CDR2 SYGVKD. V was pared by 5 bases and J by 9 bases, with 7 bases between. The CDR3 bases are TGTGCCATCAGTTCGCGGAGGGAGCTGTTTTTT. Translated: CAISSRRELFF.

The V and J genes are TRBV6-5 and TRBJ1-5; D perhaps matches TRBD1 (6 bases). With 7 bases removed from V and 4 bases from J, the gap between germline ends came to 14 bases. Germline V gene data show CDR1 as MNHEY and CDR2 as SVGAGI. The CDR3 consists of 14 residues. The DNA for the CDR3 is TGTGCCAGCACCCCGTCCAGGGGAAATCAGCCCCAGCATTTT. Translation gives CASTPSRGNQPQHF.

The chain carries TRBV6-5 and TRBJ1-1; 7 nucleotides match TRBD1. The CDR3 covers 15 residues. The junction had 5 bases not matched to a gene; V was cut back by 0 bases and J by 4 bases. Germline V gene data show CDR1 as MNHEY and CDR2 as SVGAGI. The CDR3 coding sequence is TGTGCCAGCAGTTACTCGACAGGGAGTTTCACTGAAGCTTTCTTT. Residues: CASSYSTGSFTEAFF.

The CDR3 reads CAISGDRQNTEAFF. CDR3 DNA sequence: TGTGCCATCAGTGGGGACAGACAGAACACTGAAGCTTTCTTT. This chain joins TRBV10-3 and TRBJ1-1; 7 nucleotides agree with TRBD1. The CDR3 has 14 residues. Germline V lookup: CDR1 ENHRY, CDR2 SYGVKD. V was clipped by 4 bases and J by 1 base; unmatched bases: 3.

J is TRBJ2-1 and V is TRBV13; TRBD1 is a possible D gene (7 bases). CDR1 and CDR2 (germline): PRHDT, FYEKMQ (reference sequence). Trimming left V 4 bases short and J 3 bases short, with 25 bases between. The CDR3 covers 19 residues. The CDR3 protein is CASSSLEGAEGVLYNEQFF. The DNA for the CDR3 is TGTGCCAGCAGCTCGCTGGAGGGGGCGGAGGGAGTTCTCTACAATGAGCAGTTCTTC.

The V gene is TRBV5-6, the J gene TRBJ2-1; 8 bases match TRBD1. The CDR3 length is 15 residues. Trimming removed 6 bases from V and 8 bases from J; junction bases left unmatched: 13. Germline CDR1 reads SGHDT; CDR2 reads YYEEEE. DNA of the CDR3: TGTGCCAGCATAAAGGGGCAGGGGGCAAGGGATGAGCAGTTCTTC. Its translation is CASIKGQGARDEQFF.

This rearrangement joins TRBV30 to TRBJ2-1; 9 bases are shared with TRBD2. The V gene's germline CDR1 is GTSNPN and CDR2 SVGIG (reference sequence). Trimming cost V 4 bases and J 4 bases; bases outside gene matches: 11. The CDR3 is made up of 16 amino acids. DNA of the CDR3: TGTGCCTGGAAGTCTTATCCGAGCGGGAGGTACAATGAGCAGTTCTTC. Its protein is CAWKSYPSGRYNEQFF. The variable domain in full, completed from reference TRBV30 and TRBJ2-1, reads SQTIHQWPATLVQPVGSPLSLECTVEGTSNPNLYWYRQAAGRGLQLLFYSVGIGQISSEVPQNLSASRPQDRQFILSSKKLLLSDSGFYLCAWKSYPSGRYNEQFFGPGTRLTVL.

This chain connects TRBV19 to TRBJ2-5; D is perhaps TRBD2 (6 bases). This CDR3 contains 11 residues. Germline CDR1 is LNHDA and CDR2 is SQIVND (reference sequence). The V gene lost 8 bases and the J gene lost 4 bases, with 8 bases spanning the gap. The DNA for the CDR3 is TGTGCCAGTTCAGCGGGAGAGACCCAGTACTTC. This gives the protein CASSAGETQYF.

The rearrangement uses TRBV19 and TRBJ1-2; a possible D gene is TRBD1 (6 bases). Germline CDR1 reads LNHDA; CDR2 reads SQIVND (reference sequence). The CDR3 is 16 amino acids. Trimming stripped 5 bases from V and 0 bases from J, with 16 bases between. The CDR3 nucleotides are TGTGCCAGTAGTCCCTCAGGACAGTTAACTAACTATGGCTACACCTTC. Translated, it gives CASSPSGQLTNYGYTF. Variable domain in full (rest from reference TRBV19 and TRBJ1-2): DGGITQSPKYLFRKEGQNVTLSCEQNLNHDAMYWYRQDPGQGLRLIYYSQIVNDFQKGDIAEGYSVSREKKESFPLTVTSAQKNPTAFYLCASSPSGQLTNYGYTFGSGTRLTVV.

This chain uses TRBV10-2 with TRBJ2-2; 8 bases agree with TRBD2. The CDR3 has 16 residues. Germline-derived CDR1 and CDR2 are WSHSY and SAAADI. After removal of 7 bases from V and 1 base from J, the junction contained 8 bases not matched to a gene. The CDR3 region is CASMGLAGRNTGELFF. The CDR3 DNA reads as TGCGCCAGCATGGGGCTAGCGGGCCGGAACACCGGGGAGCTGTTTTTT.

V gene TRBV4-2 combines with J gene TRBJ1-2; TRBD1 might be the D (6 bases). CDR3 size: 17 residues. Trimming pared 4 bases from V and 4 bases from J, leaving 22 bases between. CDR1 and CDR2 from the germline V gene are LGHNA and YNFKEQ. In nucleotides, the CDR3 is TGTGCCAGCAGCCCAGAGATGGGGGCCGCTTATGGCTATGGCTACACCTTC. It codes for CASSPEMGAAYGYGYTF.

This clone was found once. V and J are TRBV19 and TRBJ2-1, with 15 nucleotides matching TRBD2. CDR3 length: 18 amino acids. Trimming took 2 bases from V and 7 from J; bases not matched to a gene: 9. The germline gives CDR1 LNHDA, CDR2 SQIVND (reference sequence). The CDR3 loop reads CASSILGLAGGPRNEQFF. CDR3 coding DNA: TGTGCCAGTAGTATACTCGGACTAGCGGGAGGGCCTCGGAATGAGCAGTTCTTC.

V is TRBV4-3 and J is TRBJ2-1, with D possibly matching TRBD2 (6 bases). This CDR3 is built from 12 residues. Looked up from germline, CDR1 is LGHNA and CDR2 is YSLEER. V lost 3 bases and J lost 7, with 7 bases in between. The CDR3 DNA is TGCGCCAGCAGCCATGGGAGGAATGAGCAGTTCTTC. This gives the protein CASSHGRNEQFF.